Presented here are 5 T cell receptor beta chains from one specimen sequenced in a study of blood T cell repertoires in COVID-19. The assay was immunoSEQ multiplex PCR, and TCRdb's table has in-frame clones only and misses some. Found here are about 180,000 clones, 89% of them singletons; the top ten hold about 1.9%. Sequencing was performed on peripheral blood. The receptor set was obtained from a man younger than 35 who had recovered from COVID-19.

V and J are TRBV7-2 and TRBJ1-3, with TRBD1 as a possible D gene (6 bases). V was cut by 1 base and J by 7 bases, with 14 bases left in between. This CDR3 has 15 residues. Germline loops: CDR1 SGHTA, CDR2 FQGNSA. The CDR3 region has the DNA TGTGCCAGCAGCTTAGAGCTGGGGGCGAGGAACACCATATATTTT. Translating it yields CASSLELGARNTIYF.

The rearrangement uses TRBV21-1 and TRBJ2-1; TRBD1, the D gene given by the table, was not confirmed from the DNA. TRBV21-1 is deemed a pseudogene. The CDR3 totals 21 residues. The CDR3 region is CASSKATGRRGSRGIGNEQFF. The CDR3 coding sequence is TGTGCCAGCAGCAAAGCGACAGGGAGGAGGGGCTCACGGGGCATTGGCAATGAGCAGTTCTTC.

This CDR3 reads CASSQGLGSGNTIYF. The CDR3 bases are TGTGCCAGCAGCCAGGGCTTGGGCTCTGGAAACACCATATATTTT. The chain has TRBV3-1 (or the pseudogene TRBV3-2) and TRBJ1-3; D is unresolved. Germline-derived CDR1 and CDR2 are LGHDT and YNNKEL (reference sequence). The CDR3 is 15 amino acids. The V gene lost 3 bases and the J gene lost 0 bases, with 9 bases spanning the gap.

This chain joins TRBV7-8 and TRBJ2-1; 7 positions match TRBD2. This CDR3 comprises 17 residues. Germline loops: CDR1 SGHVS, CDR2 FQNEAQ. Losses at the gene ends were 5 bases for V and 5 bases for J; bases not matched to a gene: 15. The CDR3 is CASSPQAGWVSDNEQFF. As DNA, the CDR3 is TGTGCCAGCAGCCCTCAAGCGGGATGGGTGTCTGACAATGAGCAGTTCTTC.

This chain links TRBV12-3 or TRBV12-4 with TRBJ2-3, with D unclear. V lost 5 bases to trimming and J lost 4 bases, with 10 bases between them. This CDR3 comprises 13 residues. The CDR3 sequence: CASSPPGADTQYF. The CDR3 nucleotides read TGTGCCAGCAGTCCTCCTGGAGCAGATACGCAGTATTTT.